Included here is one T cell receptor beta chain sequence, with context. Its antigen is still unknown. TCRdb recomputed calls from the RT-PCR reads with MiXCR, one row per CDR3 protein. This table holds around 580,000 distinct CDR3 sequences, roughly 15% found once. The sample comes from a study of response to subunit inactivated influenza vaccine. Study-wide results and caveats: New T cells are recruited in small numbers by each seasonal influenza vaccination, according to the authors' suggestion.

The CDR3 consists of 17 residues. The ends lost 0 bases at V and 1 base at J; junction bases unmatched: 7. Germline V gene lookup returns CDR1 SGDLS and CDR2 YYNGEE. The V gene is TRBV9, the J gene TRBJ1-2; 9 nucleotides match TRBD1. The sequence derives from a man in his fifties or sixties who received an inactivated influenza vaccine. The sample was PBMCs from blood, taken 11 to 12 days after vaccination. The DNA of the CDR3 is TGTGCCAGCAGCGTAGACCCCGGGACAGGGCTTAACTATGGCTACACCTTC. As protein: CASSVDPGTGLNYGYTF. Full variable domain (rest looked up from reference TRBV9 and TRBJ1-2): DSGVTQTPKHLITATGQRVTLRCSPRSGDLSVYWYQQSLDQGLQFLIQYYNGEERAKGNILERFSAQQFPDLHSELNLSSLELGDSALYFCASSVDPGTGLNYGYTFGSGTRLTVV.